The clone carrying this T cell receptor (beta chain) has only a few counts. Its specificity is not known. This specimen comes from a study of molecular identifiers for immune sequencing clone quantification. Overall study results and limits: Identical TCR molecules can share a barcode, and this sharing could underestimate highly expanded clone sizes. More than 98% of effector molecules, versus under 1% of naive-cell molecules, belonged to clones above 20 RNA copies.

One entry per CDR3 protein, called by TCRdb with MiXCR from the PCR reads. Of some 320,000 distinct CDR3 sequences listed, 24% are singletons. The sequence was collected from a human donor in good health. Some libraries in this study had Jurkat cell RNA spiked in. The sample was naive CD8+ T cells from blood, with Jurkat cell RNA spiked in. Subset meaning: FACS-sorted CD8+CD4-CCR7+CD45RA+ naive T cells.

CDR3 in DNA: TGTGCCAGCAGTTACAGGTTAGCGGGAGCGATTTACGAGCAGTACTTC. Protein: CASSYRLAGAIYEQYF. The V and J genes are TRBV6-5 and TRBJ2-7, with 9 bases lining up with TRBD2. CDR3 length: 16 residues. Germline-derived CDR1 and CDR2 are MNHEY and SVGAGI. V shed 2 bases and J 4 bases; nucleotides not matched to a gene: 9.